Listed below are T cell receptor beta chains from one sample, sequenced in a study of long-term antiretroviral therapy in people with HIV. The table came from immunoSEQ multiplex PCR; TCRdb's copy has only in-frame clones and leaves some out. The profile shows 25,000 or so clones, about 85% of them singletons. The sample was unsorted PBMCs, taken 1.9 years after starting antiretroviral therapy. These receptors all stem from a woman under 40 with HIV. Both conserved end residues are part of each CDR3. Clone size is given for some rows only: seen once, a few or many times, or a class if the clone is expanded.

V	size	CDR3
TRBV29-1	NA	CSVGVQGQFF
TRBV7-8	NA	CASSLFSTGGTGELFF
TRBV6-1	NA	CASSEPRTGAQPQHF
TRBV6-1	NA	CASSESGGNQPQHF
TRBV19	NA	CASRGAGFGGYTF
TRBV15	NA	CATSGDRGAQPQHF
TRBV6-1	NA	CASRVLLNQPQHF
TRBV10-2	NA	CASSAQADTQYF
TRBV28	NA	CASSRQILGQPQHF
TRBV6-5	once	CASNVGAGGQETQYF
TRBV27	NA	CASSGDIYRKDTQYF
TRBV6-1	NA	CASSSPGLSNEKLFF
TRBV7-3	NA	CASSPSGDTEAFF
TRBV29-1	NA	CSGASGGGHGYTF
TRBV7-8	NA	CASSPSIRDYVPDTQYF
TRBV7-8	NA	CASSLDNEKLFF
TRBV15	NA	CATSTRGISNQPQHF
TRBV19	NA	CASSIFGPGLGDTGELFF
TRBV18	NA	CASSPRGDTEAFF
TRBV13	NA	CASSTPGNTIYF
TRBV13	NA	CASSLKGGATEAFF
TRBV6-1	NA	CASSLTGGSNEKLFF
TRBV30	NA	CAWSVRGLNSGANVLTF
TRBV2	NA	CASSEAWGQPQHF
TRBV28	few	CASRPEEGYTF
TRBV2	NA	CASSEFNLAVFNEQFF
TRBV19	NA	CASPNPGLSYEQYF
TRBV18	NA	CASSPPDGRGYGYTF
TRBV27	NA	CASSLLLAGERGTQYF
TRBV2	NA	CASTYGGGKETQYF
TRBV29-1	once	CSVDRQGGINYGYTF
TRBV9	NA	CASSLSTLSGNTIYF
TRBV30	NA	CAWSQPAGGREKLFF
TRBV5-1	NA	CASSNGGAQYNEQFF
TRBV30	NA	CAKDGNTEAFF
TRBV5-1	NA	CASSLANRGGDTQYF
TRBV5-1	NA	CASSLNRVETQYF
TRBV30	NA	CAWSSAIPTGELFF
TRBV25-1	NA	CASISTGTQFF
TRBV7-9	few	CASSWGDSYGNTIYF
TRBV27	few	CASSTGTGGVETQYF
TRBV18	NA	CASSPPDSPAYEQYF
TRBV29-1	NA	CSVHLGGPNEKLFF
TRBV12-5	NA	CASGLVSNGGELFF
TRBV5-4	NA	CASSLTPGGGASDTQYF
TRBV9	NA	CASSVLGTPLETQYF
TRBV2	NA	CASRDQGLAGGTDTQYF
TRBV10-3	NA	CAISEEHFYNSPLHF
TRBV18	NA	CASSPGQGAVYGYTF
TRBV20-1	NA	CSARMETQYF
TRBV19	NA	CASSMGQSTDTQYF
TRBV7-3	NA	CASREGRNTEAFF
TRBV5-1	NA	CASSLGQGADTQYF
TRBV5-1	NA	CASSLEQGRTEAFF
TRBV19	NA	CASSVRVSNQPQHF
TRBV10-3	NA	CAISEWEGRGYTF
TRBV7-3	NA	CASSLSLASGGTDTQYF
TRBV2	few	CASSSGQDNQPQHF